This entry features one TCR beta chain sequence. These data come from a study of cytotoxic CD8 clonotypes in ibrutinib-treated CLL. Turning to the study itself: Partial responses totalled approximately 24 and complete responses 2; after median around 74 months, about 15 remained remitted and about twelve progressed.

TCRdb's table, derived via immunoSEQ multiplex PCR, lists solely in-frame clones and lacks some. The sample lists some 150,000 clones, more than 70% occurring once. CDR3 size: 13 residues. Germline loops: CDR1 SGHTA, CDR2 FQGNSA. Trimming cost V 1 base and J 5 bases, with 5 bases left between them. This clonotype originated in a human donor with chronic lymphocytic leukemia. This chain links TRBV7-2 with TRBJ2-2; D gene ambiguous. This specimen was PBMCs, taken after 36 months of ibrutinib treatment. The CDR3 coding sequence is TGTGCCAGCAGCTTAGTGAGGACCGGGGAGCTGTTTTTT. Protein sequence: CASSLVRTGELFF.